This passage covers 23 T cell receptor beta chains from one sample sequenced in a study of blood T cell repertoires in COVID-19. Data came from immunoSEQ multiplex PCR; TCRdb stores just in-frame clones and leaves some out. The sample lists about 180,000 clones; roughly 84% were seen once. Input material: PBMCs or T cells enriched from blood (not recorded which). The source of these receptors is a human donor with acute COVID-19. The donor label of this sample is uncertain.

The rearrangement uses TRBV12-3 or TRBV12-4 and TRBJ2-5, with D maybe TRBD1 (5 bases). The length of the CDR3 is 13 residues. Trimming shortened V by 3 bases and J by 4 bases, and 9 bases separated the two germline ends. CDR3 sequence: CASSFAQGETQYF. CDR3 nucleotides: TGTGCCAGCAGTTTTGCGCAGGGAGAGACCCAGTACTTC.

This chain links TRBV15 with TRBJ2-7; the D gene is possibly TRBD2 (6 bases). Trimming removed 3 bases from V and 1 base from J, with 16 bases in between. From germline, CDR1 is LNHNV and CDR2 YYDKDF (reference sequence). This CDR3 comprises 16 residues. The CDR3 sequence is CATSSYDPGTSYEQYF. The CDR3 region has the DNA TGTGCCACCAGCAGTTATGACCCAGGGACTTCCTACGAGCAGTACTTC.

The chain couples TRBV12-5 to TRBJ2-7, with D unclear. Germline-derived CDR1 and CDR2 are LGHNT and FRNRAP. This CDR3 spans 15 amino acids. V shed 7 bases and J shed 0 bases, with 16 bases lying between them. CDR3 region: CASATASSGSYEQYF. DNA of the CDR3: TGTGCTAGTGCCACCGCGTCGTCGGGCTCCTACGAGCAGTACTTC.

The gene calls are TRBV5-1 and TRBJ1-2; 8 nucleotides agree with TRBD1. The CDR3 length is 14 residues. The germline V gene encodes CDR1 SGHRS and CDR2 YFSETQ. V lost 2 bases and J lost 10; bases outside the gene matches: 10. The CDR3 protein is CASSFWTGTIPYTF. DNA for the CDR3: TGCGCCAGCAGCTTTTGGACAGGGACCATACCCTACACCTTC.

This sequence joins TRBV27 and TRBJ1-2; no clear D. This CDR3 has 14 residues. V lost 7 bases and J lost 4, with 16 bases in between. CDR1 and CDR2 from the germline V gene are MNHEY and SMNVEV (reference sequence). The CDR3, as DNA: TGTGCCAGCACCTCCCTTCGGGTTACCTATGGCTACACCTTC. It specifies CASTSLRVTYGYTF.

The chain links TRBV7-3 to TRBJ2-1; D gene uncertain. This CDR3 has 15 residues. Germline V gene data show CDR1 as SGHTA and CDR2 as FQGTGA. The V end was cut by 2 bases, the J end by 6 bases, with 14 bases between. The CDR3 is CASSLLWARRNEQFF. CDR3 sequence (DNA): TGTGCCAGCAGCTTACTTTGGGCCCGGCGCAATGAGCAGTTCTTC.

The CDR3 is CASRSTGGPGNEQFF. The CDR3 nucleotides read TGTGCCAGCAGGAGTACAGGGGGCCCGGGCAATGAGCAGTTCTTC. The V gene is TRBV6-5, the J gene TRBJ2-1; TRBD1 agrees at 9 bases. Germline V gene lookup returns CDR1 MNHEY and CDR2 SVGAGI. V gave up 6 bases and J gave up 6 bases; unmatched junction bases: 9. The CDR3 covers 15 residues.

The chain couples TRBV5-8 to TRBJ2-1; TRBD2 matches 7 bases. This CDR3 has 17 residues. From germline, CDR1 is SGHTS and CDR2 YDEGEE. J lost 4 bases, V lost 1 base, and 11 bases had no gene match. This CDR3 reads CASSLWLAASWYNEQFF. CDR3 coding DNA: TGTGCCAGCAGCTTGTGGCTAGCGGCCTCCTGGTACAATGAGCAGTTCTTC.

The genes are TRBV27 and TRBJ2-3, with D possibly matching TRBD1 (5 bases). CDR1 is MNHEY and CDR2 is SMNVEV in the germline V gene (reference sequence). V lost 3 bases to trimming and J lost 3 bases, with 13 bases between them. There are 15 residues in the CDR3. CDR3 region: CASSLGPTRTDTQYF. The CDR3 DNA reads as TGTGCCAGCAGTTTGGGGCCAACGAGGACAGATACGCAGTATTTT.

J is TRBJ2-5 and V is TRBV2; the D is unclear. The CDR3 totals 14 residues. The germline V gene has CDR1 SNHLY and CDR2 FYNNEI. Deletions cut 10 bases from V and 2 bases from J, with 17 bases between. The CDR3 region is CATGQVGVQETQYF. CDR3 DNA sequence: TGTGCCACCGGTCAGGTCGGCGTACAAGAGACCCAGTACTTC. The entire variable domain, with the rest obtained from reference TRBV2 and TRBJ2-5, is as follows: EPEVTQTPSHQVTQMGQEVILRCVPISNHLYFYWYRQILGQKVEFLVSFYNNEISEKSEIFDDQFSVERPDGSNFTLKIRSTKLEDSAMYFCATGQVGVQETQYFGPGTRLLVL.

The CDR3 loop is CASRTSGVYEQYF. CDR3 DNA: TGCGCCAGCAGGACTAGCGGGGTATACGAGCAGTACTTC. The rearrangement joins TRBV10-2 to TRBJ2-7; TRBD2 matches 11 bases. The CDR3 has 13 amino acids. V lost 6 bases and J lost 4; bases outside the gene matches: 2. The germline V gene has CDR1 WSHSY and CDR2 SAAADI.

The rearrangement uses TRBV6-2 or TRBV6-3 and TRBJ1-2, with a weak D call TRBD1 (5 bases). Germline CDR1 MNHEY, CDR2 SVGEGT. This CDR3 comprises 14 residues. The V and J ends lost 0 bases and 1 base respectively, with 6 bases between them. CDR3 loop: CASSYSRGNYGYTF. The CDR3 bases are TGTGCCAGCAGTTACTCAAGGGGTAACTATGGCTACACCTTC.

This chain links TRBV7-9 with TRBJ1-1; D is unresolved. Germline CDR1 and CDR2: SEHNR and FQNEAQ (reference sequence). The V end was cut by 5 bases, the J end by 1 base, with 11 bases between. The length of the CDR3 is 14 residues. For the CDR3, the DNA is TGTGCCAGCAGCACGAGGTCCTCGAACACTGAAGCTTTCTTT. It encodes CASSTRSSNTEAFF.

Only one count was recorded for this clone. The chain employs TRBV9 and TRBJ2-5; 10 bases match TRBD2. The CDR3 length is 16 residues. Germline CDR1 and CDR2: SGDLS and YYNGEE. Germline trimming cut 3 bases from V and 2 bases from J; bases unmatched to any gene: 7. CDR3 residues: CASSDASGGYQETQYF. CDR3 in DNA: TGTGCCAGCAGCGATGCTAGCGGGGGTTATCAAGAGACCCAGTACTTC. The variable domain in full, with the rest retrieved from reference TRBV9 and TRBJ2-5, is DSGVTQTPKHLITATGQRVTLRCSPRSGDLSVYWYQQSLDQGLQFLIQYYNGEERAKGNILERFSAQQFPDLHSELNLSSLELGDSALYFCASSDASGGYQETQYFGPGTRLLVL.

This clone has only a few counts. The CDR3 reads CASSQGRTPGADTQYF. CDR3 DNA sequence: TGCGCCAGCAGCCAAGGAAGAACCCCCGGGGCAGATACGCAGTATTTT. The rearrangement joins TRBV4-1 to TRBJ2-3, with D possibly TRBD2 on 5 matching bases. Trimming shortened V by 1 base and J by 4 bases, and 15 bases separated the two germline ends. The CDR3 is made up of 16 amino acids. The germline CDR1 and CDR2 sequences are MGHRA and YSYEKL.

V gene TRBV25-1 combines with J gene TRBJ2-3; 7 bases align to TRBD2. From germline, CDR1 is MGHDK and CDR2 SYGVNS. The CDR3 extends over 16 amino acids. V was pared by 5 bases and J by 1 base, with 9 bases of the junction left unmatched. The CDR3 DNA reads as TGTGCCAGCAGTACCTCTCAGCGGGGCGGCACAGATACGCAGTATTTT. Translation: CASSTSQRGGTDTQYF.

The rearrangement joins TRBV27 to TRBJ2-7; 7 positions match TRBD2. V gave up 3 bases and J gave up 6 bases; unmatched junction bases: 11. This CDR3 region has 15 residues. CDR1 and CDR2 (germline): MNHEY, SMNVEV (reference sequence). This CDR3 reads CASSLSSGTGGEQYF. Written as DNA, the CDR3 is TGTGCCAGCAGTTTGAGTTCAGGGACGGGGGGCGAGCAGTACTTC.

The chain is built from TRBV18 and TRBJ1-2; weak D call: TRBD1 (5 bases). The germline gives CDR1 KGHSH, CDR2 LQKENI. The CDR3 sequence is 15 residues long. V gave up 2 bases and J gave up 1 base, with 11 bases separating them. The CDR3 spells CASSPNRRDNYGYTF. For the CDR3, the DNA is TGTGCCAGCTCACCAAACAGGCGCGATAACTATGGCTACACCTTC.

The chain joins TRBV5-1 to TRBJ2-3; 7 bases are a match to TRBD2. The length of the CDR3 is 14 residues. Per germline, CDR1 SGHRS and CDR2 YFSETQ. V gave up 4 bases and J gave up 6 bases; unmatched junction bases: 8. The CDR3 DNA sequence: TGCGCCAGCAGCCCCGGACTAGTAGGTGATACGCAGTATTTT. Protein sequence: CASSPGLVGDTQYF.

CDR3 region: CARSLSKRGPEHKETQYF. CDR3 sequence (DNA): TGTGCCAGAAGCTTGTCTAAGCGGGGGCCCGAGCACAAAGAGACCCAGTACTTC. V and J are TRBV5-3 and TRBJ2-5; 8 bases align to TRBD2. TRBV5-3 is designated an ORF whose function remains uncertain. CDR3 length: 18 amino acids. V was clipped by 1 base and J by 3 bases; unmatched bases: 14.

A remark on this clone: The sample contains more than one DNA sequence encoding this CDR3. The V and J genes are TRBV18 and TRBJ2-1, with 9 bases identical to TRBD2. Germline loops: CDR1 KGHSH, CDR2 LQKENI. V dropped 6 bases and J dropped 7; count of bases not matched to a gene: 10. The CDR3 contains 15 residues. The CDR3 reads CASSLRAGGRNEQFF. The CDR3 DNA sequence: TGTGCCAGCTCCCTTCGTGCGGGGGGGCGAAATGAGCAGTTCTTC.

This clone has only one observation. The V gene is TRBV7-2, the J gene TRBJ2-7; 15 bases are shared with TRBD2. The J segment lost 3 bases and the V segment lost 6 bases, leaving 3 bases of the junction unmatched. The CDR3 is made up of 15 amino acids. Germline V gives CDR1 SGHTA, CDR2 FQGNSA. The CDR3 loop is CASRRTSGGDYEQYF. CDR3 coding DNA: TGTGCCAGCAGGCGGACTAGCGGGGGGGACTACGAGCAGTACTTC.

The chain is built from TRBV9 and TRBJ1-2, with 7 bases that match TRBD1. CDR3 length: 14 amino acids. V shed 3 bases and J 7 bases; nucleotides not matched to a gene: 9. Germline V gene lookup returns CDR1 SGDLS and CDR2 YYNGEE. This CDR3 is CASSARQGSFGYTF. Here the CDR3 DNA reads TGTGCCAGCAGCGCACGACAGGGTTCATTTGGCTACACCTTC.